The subject of this entry is one T cell receptor beta chain. Antigen specificity is unknown. The protocol was immunoSEQ multiplex PCR, while the TCRdb copy is restricted to in-frame clones and leaves out a portion. Among 130,000 or so clones listed, approximately 94% were seen once. This sample was included in a study of graft-versus-host responses after intestinal transplantation. On the study more broadly: Isolated intestinal, liver-intestinal, or multivisceral transplants had been given to the recipients. Study results and limitations: Among recipient marrow samples, GvH clones were found; some appeared first in ileum or blood.

V was shortened by 1 base and J by 6 bases, with 13 bases between the two germline ends. The germline CDR1 and CDR2 sequences are SGHDN and FVKESK. This CDR3 has 15 amino acids. The rearrangement uses TRBV14 and TRBJ2-1, with D unresolved. This TCR came from a human donor who received an intestinal transplant. Sequencing used unstimulated CD4+ T cells sorted from spleen or lymph node cells, obtained before intestinal transplant. As DNA, the CDR3 is TGTGCCAGCAGCCAAGGGCGATTGGCAGGCAATGAGCAGTTCTTC. Encoded protein: CASSQGRLAGNEQFF. Variable domain in full (rest from reference TRBV14 and TRBJ2-1): EAGVTQFPSHSVIEKGQTVTLRCDPISGHDNLYWYRRVMGKEIKFLLHFVKESKQDESGMPNNRFLAERTGGTYSTLKVQPAELEDSGVYFCASSQGRLAGNEQFFGPGTRLTVL.